This T cell receptor beta chain originates from a study of blood T cell repertoires in COVID-19. In the study overall: Whether acute or convalescent, the COVID-19 samples came from the United States, Italy and Spain. Sources were T cells, B-cell-depleted T cells, or PBMCs; the material itself was cDNA or gDNA.

Recruits, aged about 18 to 100 years, lived in approximately 26 US areas. Profiled with immunoSEQ multiplex PCR; TCRdb holds only in-frame clones, not every one. The sample has 200,000 to 250,000 clones, roughly 80% seen once. Germline CDR1 KGHSH, CDR2 LQKENI. Trimming took 3 bases from V and 7 from J, leaving 7 bases between them. The CDR3 has 11 residues. The sample was PBMCs or T cells enriched from blood (not recorded which). J is TRBJ2-7 and V is TRBV18, with D unclear. This clonotype was sampled from a woman aged 40 to 55 with acute COVID-19. CDR3 protein: CASSPSTEQYF. DNA of the CDR3: TGTGCCAGCTCACCTAGCACGGAGCAGTACTTC.